Presented here are 25 T cell receptor beta chains from one specimen sequenced in a study of T cell responses to AZD1222 COVID-19 vaccine. Assay used: immunoSEQ multiplex PCR; TCRdb lists only in-frame clones, some missing. The sample includes about 140,000 clones, 90% to 95% of them seen just once. This sample comprised peripheral blood, obtained after recovery from COVID-19. Receptors originate from an adult who had recovered from COVID-19.

The chain carries TRBV24-1 and TRBJ1-5; no definite D call. The germline V gene encodes CDR1 KGHDR and CDR2 SFDVKD. Trimming shortened V by 2 bases and J by 5 bases, and 3 bases separated the two germline ends. The CDR3 covers 12 residues. CDR3 bases: TGTGCCACCAGTGATTCCGATCAGCCCCAGCATTTT. Translation gives CATSDSDQPQHF.

The rearrangement uses TRBV30 and TRBJ1-4, with unresolved D. CDR3 length: 19 amino acids. The germline gives CDR1 GTSNPN, CDR2 SVGIG (reference sequence). V was cut by 3 bases and J by 0 bases, with 23 bases left in between. The CDR3 DNA follows: TGTGCCTGGAGAGAGGGAGCGGGTCTTGAGGCCCCAACTAATGAAAAACTGTTTTTT. Translated: CAWREGAGLEAPTNEKLFF.

This chain uses TRBV5-6 with TRBJ1-1; D perhaps matches TRBD1 (5 bases). V was pared by 0 bases and J by 6 bases, with 12 bases between. The CDR3 has 14 residues. Per germline, CDR1 SGHDT and CDR2 YYEEEE. CDR3 in amino acids: CASSLGVRVSEAFF. As DNA, the CDR3 is TGTGCCAGCAGCTTGGGGGTCAGGGTTTCTGAAGCTTTCTTT. The variable domain in full, completed from reference TRBV5-6 and TRBJ1-1, reads DAGVTQSPTHLIKTRGQQVTLRCSPKSGHDTVSWYQQALGQGPQFIFQYYEEEERQRGNFPDRFSGHQFPNYSSELNVNALLLGDSALYLCASSLGVRVSEAFFGQGTRLTVV.

The genes are TRBV7-8 and TRBJ1-2, with 9 positions matching TRBD1. Germline V gene sequence: CDR1 SGHVS, CDR2 FQNEAQ. There are 17 residues in the CDR3. J gave up 2 bases and V 8 bases, and 15 bases lay outside the gene matches. The CDR3 DNA reads as TGTGCCAGCGCAGGGGGGACGGACAGGGGTGCGAACTATGGCTACACCTTC. Protein product: CASAGGTDRGANYGYTF.

This chain joins TRBV27 and TRBJ2-7; 13 bases map to TRBD2. J gave up 4 bases and V 4 bases, and 4 bases lay outside the gene matches. The CDR3 is made up of 15 amino acids. The germline V gene encodes CDR1 MNHEY and CDR2 SMNVEV (reference sequence). The CDR3 DNA is TGTGCCAGCAGTTCCGGGACTAGCGGGATATACGAGCAGTACTTC. This codes for CASSSGTSGIYEQYF.

The V and J genes are TRBV6-5 and TRBJ1-5, with TRBD1 matching over 9 bases. With V trimmed by 7 bases and J by 9 bases, 13 bases remained unmatched. This CDR3 contains 15 residues. CDR1 and CDR2 from the germline V gene are MNHEY and SVGAGI. In DNA form, the CDR3 reads TGTGCCAGCAAACCTACGGGACAGGGATTCGGGCCCCAGCATTTT. Residues: CASKPTGQGFGPQHF.

In this sample, this clone turned up once. V and J are TRBV28 and TRBJ1-5; TRBD1 matches 10 bases. The CDR3 runs 16 residues. Trimming at V came to 6 bases and at J to 0 bases, leaving 5 bases not matched to a gene. Germline-derived CDR1 and CDR2 are MDHEN and SYDVKM. DNA for the CDR3: TGTGCCAGCAGCTCGGGACAGGGGTATAGCAATCAGCCCCAGCATTTT. Encoded protein: CASSSGQGYSNQPQHF. The full variable domain, its missing parts supplied by reference TRBV28 and TRBJ1-5, is DVKVTQSSRYLVKRTGEKVFLECVQDMDHENMFWYRQDPGLGLRLIYFSYDVKMKEKGDIPEGYSVSREKKERFSLILESASTNQTSMYLCASSSGQGYSNQPQHFGDGTRLSIL.

The gene calls are TRBV28 and TRBJ2-7, with 10 bases identical to TRBD2. CDR1 MDHEN and CDR2 SYDVKM come from the germline V gene. V trimming: 5 bases; J trimming: 5 bases; junction bases outside the gene matches: 3. The CDR3 sequence is 13 residues long. As DNA, the CDR3 is TGTGCCAGCAGTGTTAGCGGGAGGAACGAGCAGTACTTC. Amino acid sequence: CASSVSGRNEQYF.

The gene calls are TRBV24-1 and TRBJ2-3, with 11 bases identical to TRBD2. The CDR3 has 15 amino acids. V was clipped by 4 bases and J by 4 bases; unmatched bases: 3. Germline lookup yields CDR1 KGHDR and CDR2 SFDVKD. CDR3 in amino acids: CATSETSGSADTQYF. The CDR3 DNA reads TGTGCCACCAGTGAAACTAGCGGGAGTGCAGATACGCAGTATTTT.

As to this clone: A junction end diverges from the germline sequence, so it may reflect a read error. The genes are TRBV7-7 and TRBJ2-3; 7 positions match TRBD1. CDR3 length: 15 amino acids. Germline V gene data show CDR1 as SSHAT and CDR2 as FNYEAQ (reference sequence). The CDR3 DNA reads as TGTGCTAGCAACCACCGGGACAGAAGCACAGATACGCAGTATTTT. Translation gives CASNHRDRSTDTQYF.

This clone was seen a single time. The chain carries TRBV3-1 (or the pseudogene TRBV3-2) and TRBJ2-3, with D unresolved. CDR1 LGHDT and CDR2 YNNKEL come from the germline V gene (reference sequence). V was pared by 0 bases and J by 4 bases, with 8 bases between. The CDR3 has 14 amino acids. This CDR3 is CASSQEEGPDTQYF. CDR3 sequence (DNA): TGTGCCAGCAGCCAAGAGGAAGGGCCAGATACGCAGTATTTT.

The CDR3 sequence: CASSFIGSSNEKLFF. DNA of the CDR3: TGTGCCAGCAGTTTTATCGGCAGCTCAAATGAAAAACTGTTTTTT. The chain is built from TRBV28 and TRBJ1-4; D gene uncertain. Between the trimmed V and J ends, which lost 3 bases and 5 bases, there was a span of 13 bases. The CDR3 runs 15 residues. Germline CDR1 is MDHEN and CDR2 is SYDVKM.

This clone has only a few counts. The gene calls are TRBV19 and TRBJ2-7; 13 positions agree with TRBD2. Trimming took 4 bases from V and 4 from J; bases not matched to a gene: 13. The CDR3 consists of 18 residues. CDR1 and CDR2 from the germline V gene are LNHDA and SQIVND (reference sequence). CDR3 amino acids: CASSKTGTSGKGRYEQYF. CDR3 coding DNA: TGTGCCAGTAGTAAGACCGGGACTAGCGGGAAGGGGAGGTACGAGCAGTACTTC.

This chain links TRBV29-1 with TRBJ1-4, with 7 nucleotides matching TRBD1. The CDR3 totals 13 residues. The V segment lost 6 bases and the J segment 8 bases; nucleotides outside the gene matches: 9. Germline V lookup: CDR1 SQVTM, CDR2 ANQGSEA. The CDR3 loop reads CSVDSGGGEKLFF. CDR3 DNA: TGCAGCGTAGACTCAGGGGGGGGAGAAAAACTGTTTTTT.

The chain uses TRBV3-1 (or the pseudogene TRBV3-2) and TRBJ2-7, with D unclear. Germline V gene lookup returns CDR1 LGHDT and CDR2 YNNKEL (reference sequence). The CDR3 is 12 residues long. V dropped 1 base and J dropped 2 bases, with 3 bases sitting between them. The CDR3 region is CASSQGTYEQYF. The CDR3 nucleotides read TGTGCCAGCAGCCAAGGGACCTACGAGCAGTACTTC.

The rearrangement links TRBV5-8 to TRBJ2-1; D assignment may be TRBD1 or TRBD2 (5 bases each). The germline V and J ends were trimmed by 3 bases and 4 bases, with 11 bases remaining between them. Germline assignment: CDR1 SGHTS and CDR2 YDEGEE. The CDR3 runs 14 residues. The CDR3 sequence: CASSSWDPYNEQFF. CDR3 in DNA: TGTGCCAGCAGCTCCTGGGACCCTTACAATGAGCAGTTCTTC.

The chain links TRBV5-1 to TRBJ2-3; 12 bases agree with TRBD2. Trimming removed 4 bases from V and 3 bases from J; junction bases left unmatched: 12. Germline V gene sequence: CDR1 SGHRS, CDR2 YFSETQ. This CDR3 has 18 residues. This CDR3 is CASSHLAGGPMKTDTQYF. Here the CDR3 DNA reads TGCGCCAGCAGCCACCTAGCGGGAGGGCCAATGAAGACAGATACGCAGTATTTT.

The chain combines TRBV4-1 with TRBJ2-2, with 8 positions matching TRBD2. CDR3 size: 15 residues. The V segment lost 5 bases and the J segment 6 bases; nucleotides outside the gene matches: 8. From germline, CDR1 is MGHRA and CDR2 YSYEKL. CDR3 amino acids: CASSTRTSSPGELFF. In DNA, the CDR3 is TGCGCCAGCAGCACCCGGACTAGCAGCCCCGGGGAGCTGTTTTTT.

The V call is TRBV19, the J call TRBJ2-5, with D possibly matching TRBD2 (5 bases). V lost 2 bases and J 4 bases, leaving 8 bases between the germline ends. This CDR3 spans 13 amino acids. The germline gives CDR1 LNHDA, CDR2 SQIVND (reference sequence). CDR3 nucleotides: TGTGCCAGTAGTATAATAAGCGGAGAGACCCAGTACTTC. This gives the protein CASSIISGETQYF.

J is TRBJ2-1 and V is TRBV21-1; TRBD2, as called in the table, went unchecked against the DNA. TRBV21-1 is an annotated pseudogene. This CDR3 comprises 16 residues. The chain's CDR3 is CASSNTGLAENNEQFF. DNA for the CDR3: TGTGCCAGCAGCAATACTGGACTAGCGGAAAACAATGAGCAGTTCTTC.

The chain combines TRBV5-1 with TRBJ2-1; a weak D match, TRBD2 (5 bases). Per germline, CDR1 SGHRS and CDR2 YFSETQ. The CDR3 is 14 residues long. V dropped 5 bases and J dropped 5 bases, with 14 bases sitting between them. CDR3 nucleotides: TGCGCCAGCAGTAGGCGGGCCGTGAACAATGAGCAGTTCTTC. Protein: CASSRRAVNNEQFF.

V is TRBV11-2 and J is TRBJ2-7, with D perhaps matching TRBD2 (6 bases). V lost 4 bases and J 10 bases, leaving 23 bases between the germline ends. This CDR3 is built from 15 residues. The V gene's germline CDR1 is SGHAT and CDR2 FQNNGV. CDR3 amino acids: CASSSSPRGSGLQYF. CDR3 nucleotides: TGTGCCAGCAGCTCCTCCCCTCGGGGTAGCGGCTTACAGTACTTC.

This clone was observed once. The chain is built from TRBV15 and TRBJ2-7, with TRBD2 as a possible D gene (6 bases). Germline-derived CDR1 and CDR2 are LNHNV and YYDKDF (reference sequence). This CDR3 has 17 amino acids. V lost 1 base to trimming and J lost 1 base, with 17 bases between them. For the CDR3, the DNA is TGTGCCACCAGCAGAGGAATTGAGCGGGCCCCTTCCTACGAGCAGTACTTC. It codes for CATSRGIERAPSYEQYF.

The genes are TRBV29-1 and TRBJ2-1; D assignment may be TRBD1 or TRBD2 (5 bases each). Trimming stripped 5 bases from V and 3 bases from J, with 14 bases between. The germline V gene encodes CDR1 SQVTM and CDR2 ANQGSEA. CDR3 length equals 14 residues. The CDR3 nucleotides are TGCAGCGTTATGATCGGGGCACACTACAATGAGCAGTTCTTC. Its protein is CSVMIGAHYNEQFF.

The chain recombines TRBV16 with TRBJ1-4, with 7 bases that match TRBD1. The CDR3 consists of 16 residues. The germline V gene encodes CDR1 KGHSY and CDR2 FQNENV. The junction had 7 bases not matched to a gene; V was cut back by 4 bases and J by 2 bases. Here the CDR3 DNA reads TGTGCCAGCAGCCTCCAGGGGGGCTCTACTAATGAAAAACTGTTTTTT. This sequence encodes CASSLQGGSTNEKLFF.